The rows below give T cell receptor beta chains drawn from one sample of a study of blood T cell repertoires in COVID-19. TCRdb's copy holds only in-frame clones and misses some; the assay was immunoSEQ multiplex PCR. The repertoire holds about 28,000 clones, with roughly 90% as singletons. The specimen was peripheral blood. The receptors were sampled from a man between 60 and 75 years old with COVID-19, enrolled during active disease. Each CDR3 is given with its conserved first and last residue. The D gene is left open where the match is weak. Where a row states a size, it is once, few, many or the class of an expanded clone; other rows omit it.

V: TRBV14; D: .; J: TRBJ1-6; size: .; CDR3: CASSQRGSSPLHF; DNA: TGTGCCAGCAGCCAACGAGGTTCTTCACCCCTCCACTTT
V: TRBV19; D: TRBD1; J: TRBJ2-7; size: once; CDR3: CASSPLTTGQGHSNSYEQYF; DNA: TGTGCCAGTAGCCCTCTCACCACGGGACAGGGGCACTCCAATTCCTACGAGCAGTACTTC
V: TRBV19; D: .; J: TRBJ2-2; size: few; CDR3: CASSISHNTGELFF; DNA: TGTGCCAGTAGTATCAGTCATAACACCGGGGAGCTGTTTTTT
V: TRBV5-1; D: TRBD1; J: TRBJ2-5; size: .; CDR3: CASAELRGNQETQYF; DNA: TGCGCCAGCGCGGAACTCAGGGGGAACCAAGAGACCCAGTACTTC
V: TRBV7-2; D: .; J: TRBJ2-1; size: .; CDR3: CASSLKGLRNEQFF; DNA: TGTGCCAGCAGCTTAAAGGGGTTGCGCAATGAGCAGTTCTTC
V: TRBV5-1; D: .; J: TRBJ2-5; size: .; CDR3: CASSSQGRETQYF; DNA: TGCGCCAGCAGTTCACAGGGAAGAGAGACCCAGTACTTC
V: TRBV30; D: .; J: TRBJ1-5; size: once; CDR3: CAWSTRENQPQHF; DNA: TGTGCCTGGAGTACCCGGGAGAATCAGCCCCAGCATTTT
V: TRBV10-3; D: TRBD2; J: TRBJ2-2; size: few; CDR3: CAIGKRENTGELFF; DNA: TGTGCCATCGGAAAGCGGGAGAACACCGGGGAGCTGTTTTTT
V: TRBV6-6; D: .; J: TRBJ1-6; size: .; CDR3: CASTRRGVVTYNSPLHF; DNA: TGTGCCAGCACTCGACGGGGGGTTGTCACCTATAATTCACCCCTCCACTTT
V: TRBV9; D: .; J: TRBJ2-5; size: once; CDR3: CASSVGGGTQYF; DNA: TGTGCCAGCAGCGTAGGAGGGGGGACCCAGTACTTC
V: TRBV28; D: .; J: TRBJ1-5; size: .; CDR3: CASSLGTNNQPQHF; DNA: TGTGCCAGCAGTTTGGGGACAAATAATCAGCCCCAGCATTTT
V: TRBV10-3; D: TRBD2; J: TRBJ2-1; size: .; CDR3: CAISEGVSGRYNEQFF; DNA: TGTGCCATCAGTGAGGGGGTTAGCGGGAGGTACAATGAGCAGTTCTTC
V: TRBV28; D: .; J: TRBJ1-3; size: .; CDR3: CASSPDLSSGNTIYF; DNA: TGTGCCAGCAGCCCTGATTTGAGTTCTGGAAACACCATATATTTT
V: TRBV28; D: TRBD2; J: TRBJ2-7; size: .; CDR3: CASSIQGRSGLAGDSYEQYF; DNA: TGTGCCAGCAGTATCCAGGGGCGCAGCGGACTAGCGGGAGATAGCTACGAGCAGTACTTC
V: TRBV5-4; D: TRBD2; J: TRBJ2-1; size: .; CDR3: CASSLDQAGDNEQFF; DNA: TGTGCCAGCAGCTTGGACCAGGCGGGGGATAATGAGCAGTTCTTC
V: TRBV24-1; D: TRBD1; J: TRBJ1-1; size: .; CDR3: CATSDSGQGDGEAFF; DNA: TGTGCCACCAGTGACTCCGGACAGGGGGACGGTGAAGCTTTCTTT
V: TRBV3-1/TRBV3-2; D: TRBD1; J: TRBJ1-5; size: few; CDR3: CASSRGQGETYSNQPQHF; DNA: TGTGCCAGCAGCCGGGGACAGGGGGAGACCTATAGCAATCAGCCCCAGCATTTT
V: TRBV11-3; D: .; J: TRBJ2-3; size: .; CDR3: CASSLVGADTQYF; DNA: TGTGCCAGCAGCTTAGTGGGAGCAGATACGCAGTATTTT
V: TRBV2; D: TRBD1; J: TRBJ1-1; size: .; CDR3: CASSEDQQGEAEAFF; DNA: TGTGCCAGCAGTGAAGATCAACAGGGGGAGGCTGAAGCTTTCTTT
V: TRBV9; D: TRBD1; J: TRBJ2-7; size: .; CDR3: CASSVGQGVSYEQYF; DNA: TGTGCCAGCAGCGTAGGGCAGGGGGTAAGCTACGAGCAGTACTTC
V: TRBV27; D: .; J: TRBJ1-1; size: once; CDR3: CASSFGMNTEAFF; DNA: TGTGCCAGCAGTTTTGGCATGAACACTGAAGCTTTCTTT
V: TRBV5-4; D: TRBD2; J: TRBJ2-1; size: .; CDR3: CASSLGGTNNEQFF; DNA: TGTGCCAGCAGCTTGGGTGGGACTAACAATGAGCAGTTCTTC
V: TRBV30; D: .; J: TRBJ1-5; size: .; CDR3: CAWSRDKGQPQHF; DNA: TGTGCCTGGAGTCGGGACAAGGGTCAGCCCCAGCATTTT
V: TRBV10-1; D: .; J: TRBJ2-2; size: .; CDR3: CASSRTAGTTAGELFF; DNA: TGCGCCAGCAGCCGGACAGCCGGGACTACCGCCGGGGAGCTGTTTTTT
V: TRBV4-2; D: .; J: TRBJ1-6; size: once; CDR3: CASSPYSSGILSSYNSPLHF; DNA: TGTGCCAGCAGCCCGTACTCTTCGGGGATTTTAAGCTCCTATAATTCACCCCTCCACTTT
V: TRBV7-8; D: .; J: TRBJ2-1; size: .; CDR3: CASSPNHNEQFF; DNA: TGTGCCAGCAGCCCTAACCACAATGAGCAGTTCTTC
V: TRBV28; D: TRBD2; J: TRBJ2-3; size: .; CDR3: CASNSGDTDTQYF; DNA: TGTGCCAGCAATAGCGGGGACACAGATACGCAGTATTTT